What follows are 29 T cell receptor beta chains derived from one specimen sequenced in a study of brain T cells in children with intractable seizures. The assay was immunoSEQ multiplex PCR, and TCRdb's table has in-frame clones only and misses some. Of around 340,000 clones in the sample, 93% are singletons; the top ten hold roughly 5.7%. Time point: blood from clinic visit 5 months post-surgery; TSC patient then seizure free. Specimen: peripheral blood, collected more than 4 months after surgery. These receptors all come from a boy in the first two years of life with tuberous sclerosis and intractable seizures.

The chain carries TRBV5-1 and TRBJ1-1; D may be TRBD1 (5 bases). Germline values: CDR1 SGHRS, CDR2 YFSETQ. Trimming left V 0 bases short and J 0 bases short, with 12 bases between. The CDR3 loop spans 16 amino acids. The CDR3 sequence: CASSLGQGPMNTEAFF. CDR3 in DNA: TGCGCCAGCAGCTTGGGTCAGGGACCCATGAACACTGAAGCTTTCTTT. Complete variable domain (other parts from reference TRBV5-1 and TRBJ1-1): KAGVTQTPRYLIKTRGQQVTLSCSPISGHRSVSWYQQTPGQGLQFLFEYFSETQRNKGNFPGRFSGRQFSNSRSEMNVSTLELGDSALYLCASSLGQGPMNTEAFFGQGTRLTVV.

The rearrangement joins TRBV12-3 or TRBV12-4 to TRBJ1-1; D may be TRBD1 (5 bases). V was clipped by 4 bases and J by 11 bases, with 14 bases between them. The CDR3 sequence is 12 residues long. The CDR3 is CASSYRTVAAFF. In nucleotides, the CDR3 is TGTGCCAGCAGTTACAGGACTGTGGCGGCTTTCTTT.

The genes are TRBV5-8 and TRBJ2-2; D may match TRBD1 or TRBD2 (5 bases each). The germline V gene has CDR1 SGHTS and CDR2 YDEGEE. With 2 bases removed from V and 5 bases from J, the gap between germline ends came to 19 bases. The CDR3 has 17 amino acids. The CDR3 here is CASSFIAGTGGTGELFF. CDR3 coding DNA: TGTGCCAGCAGCTTCATAGCAGGCACAGGCGGGACCGGGGAGCTGTTTTTT. The complete variable domain, with remaining parts taken from reference TRBV5-8 and TRBJ2-2, reads EAGVTQSPTHLIKTRGQQATLRCSPISGHTSVYWYQQALGLGLQFLLWYDEGEERNRGNFPPRFSGRQFPNYSSELNVNALELEDSALYLCASSFIAGTGGTGELFFGEGSRLTVL.

The CDR3 here is CASSSSGYSNQPQHF. The CDR3 DNA follows: TGTGCCAGCAGCTCATCGGGGTATAGCAATCAGCCCCAGCATTTT. The V and J genes are TRBV27 and TRBJ1-5, with D unclear. Germline V gene data show CDR1 as MNHEY and CDR2 as SMNVEV (reference sequence). This CDR3 comprises 15 residues. V was clipped by 6 bases and J by 0 bases, with 12 bases between them.

The chain joins TRBV19 to TRBJ2-1; no reliable D call. The CDR3 extends over 12 amino acids. Germline lookup yields CDR1 LNHDA and CDR2 SQIVND (reference sequence). Trimming shortened V by 2 bases and J by 7 bases, and 6 bases separated the two germline ends. DNA of the CDR3: TGTGCCAGTAGTATAACCGGAAATGAGCAGTTCTTC. It codes for CASSITGNEQFF.

This sequence joins TRBV18 and TRBJ2-7; D is unclear. This CDR3 spans 15 amino acids. Germline CDR1 KGHSH, CDR2 LQKENI. The V gene lost 3 bases and the J gene lost 0 bases, with 12 bases spanning the gap. CDR3 in amino acids: CASSPWTGSSYEQYF. CDR3 sequence (DNA): TGTGCCAGCTCACCCTGGACCGGAAGCTCCTACGAGCAGTACTTC. Based on the CDR3 plus reference TRBV18 and TRBJ2-7, the full variable domain is NAGVMQNPRHLVRRRGQEARLRCSPMKGHSHVYWYRQLPEEGLKFMVYLQKENIIDESGMPKERFSAEFPKEGPSILRIQQVVRGDSAAYFCASSPWTGSSYEQYFGPGTRLTVT.

About this clone: This CDR3 is also generated by other DNA sequences in the sample. The chain links TRBV6-5 to TRBJ2-3; D is undetermined. Germline CDR1 reads MNHEY; CDR2 reads SVGAGI. CDR3 length: 11 residues. Trimming removed 2 bases from V and 6 bases from J, with 3 bases in between. The CDR3 region has the DNA TGTGCCAGCAGTTACAGGGATACGCAGTATTTT. Translated, it gives CASSYRDTQYF.

As DNA, the CDR3 is TGTGCCAGCAGCGACCGAACGGGAACCTATGGCTACACCTTC. Its protein product is CASSDRTGTYGYTF. The chain has TRBV14 and TRBJ1-2; D gene unclear. This CDR3 comprises 14 residues. The V gene lost 5 bases and the J gene lost 4 bases, with 14 bases spanning the gap. Per the germline V gene, CDR1 is SGHDN and CDR2 is FVKESK. The full variable domain, in which reference TRBV14 and TRBJ1-2 provide the parts outside the CDR3, is EAGVTQFPSHSVIEKGQTVTLRCDPISGHDNLYWYRRVMGKEIKFLLHFVKESKQDESGMPNNRFLAERTGGTYSTLKVQPAELEDSGVYFCASSDRTGTYGYTFGSGTRLTVV.

The J gene is TRBJ2-3, the V gene TRBV5-4, with D possibly being TRBD1 (6 bases). CDR3 length equals 14 residues. The V end lost 2 bases, the J end lost 4 bases, and 11 bases lay between the germline ends. Looked up from germline, CDR1 is SGHNT and CDR2 is YYREEE (reference sequence). The CDR3 DNA reads as TGTGCCAGCAGCTTAGGGGCAGGGGCAGATACGCAGTATTTT. This sequence encodes CASSLGAGADTQYF.

V is TRBV18 and J is TRBJ2-7; TRBD2 agrees at 12 bases. V lost 2 bases, J lost 5 bases, and 7 bases stayed unmatched. CDR1 and CDR2 from the germline V gene are KGHSH and LQKENI. CDR3 length equals 16 residues. CDR3 in amino acids: CASSPEASGGADEQYF. The CDR3 coding sequence is TGTGCCAGCTCACCAGAAGCTAGCGGGGGGGCCGACGAGCAGTACTTC.

This sequence joins TRBV6-5 and TRBJ1-4, with a tentative D call TRBD1 (5 bases). The CDR3 is made up of 15 amino acids. V lost 2 bases, J lost 6 bases, and 13 bases lay in between. Germline CDR1 MNHEY, CDR2 SVGAGI. The CDR3 sequence: CASSYGRVGDEKLFF. The CDR3 region has the DNA TGTGCCAGCAGTTACGGCAGGGTTGGGGATGAAAAACTGTTTTTT.

This clone turned up a few times. J is TRBJ1-1 and V is TRBV27; no definite D call. V lost 3 bases and J lost 1, with 6 bases in between. There are 13 residues in the CDR3. Germline V gene lookup returns CDR1 MNHEY and CDR2 SMNVEV (reference sequence). The CDR3 DNA is TGTGCCAGCAGTTTTAGGTCGAACACTGAAGCTTTCTTT. This codes for CASSFRSNTEAFF.

This rearrangement joins TRBV3-1 (or the pseudogene TRBV3-2) to TRBJ1-2; possibly TRBD1 for D (5 bases). Trimming removed 4 bases at V and 7 bases at J, with 10 bases between. In germline, CDR1 is LGHDT, CDR2 YNNKEL (reference sequence). The CDR3 length is 12 residues. CDR3 residues: CASSLRTSGYTF. In nucleotides, the CDR3 is TGTGCCAGCAGCCTACGGACAAGTGGCTACACCTTC.

The chain carries TRBV28 and TRBJ2-7; perhaps TRBD1 as D (6 bases). Trimming shortened V by 7 bases and J by 2 bases, and 15 bases separated the two germline ends. This CDR3 has 14 amino acids. CDR1 and CDR2 (germline): MDHEN, SYDVKM. Written as DNA, the CDR3 is TGTGCCAGCACGTCCTATGGGGGCGCCTACGAGCAGTACTTC. Translated, it gives CASTSYGGAYEQYF.

CDR3 sequence reads: CASSPYLGTELYGYTF. The CDR3 region has the DNA TGTGCCAGCAGTCCCTACCTAGGGACAGAACTCTATGGCTACACCTTC. J is TRBJ1-2 and V is TRBV27; 7 bases map to TRBD1. This CDR3 has 16 residues. J lost 4 bases, V lost 5 bases, and 13 bases had no gene match. The V gene's germline CDR1 is MNHEY and CDR2 SMNVEV (reference sequence).

In nucleotides, the CDR3 is TGTGCCAGCAGCTTAGGGACAGCGGTTAGCACAGATACGCAGTATTTT. Its translation: CASSLGTAVSTDTQYF. The genes are TRBV7-9 and TRBJ2-3; D perhaps matches TRBD1 (6 bases). Trimming cost V 1 base and J 0 bases, with 11 bases left between them. The CDR3 has 16 residues. Germline V gives CDR1 SEHNR, CDR2 FQNEAQ (reference sequence). Drawing the rest from reference TRBV7-9 and TRBJ2-3, the complete variable domain is DTGVSQNPRHKITKRGQNVTFRCDPISEHNRLYWYRQTLGQGPEFLTYFQNEAQLEKSRLLSDRFSAERPKGSFSTLEIQRTEQGDSAMYLCASSLGTAVSTDTQYFGPGTRLTVL.

This clone appeared a single time. This chain links TRBV24-1 with TRBJ2-7; 9 bases match TRBD2. The CDR3 is 13 amino acids. With 5 bases clipped from V and 2 bases from J, the junction kept 0 bases outside the gene matches. Germline V gene sequence: CDR1 KGHDR, CDR2 SFDVKD. The CDR3 DNA reads TGTGCCACCAGTGGGACTAGCGCCTACGAGCAGTACTTC. Translating it yields CATSGTSAYEQYF.

This chain connects TRBV4-1 to TRBJ1-5; D is undetermined. The CDR3 covers 15 residues. The germline V and J ends were trimmed by 1 base and 2 bases, with 9 bases remaining between them. Germline CDR1 and CDR2: MGHRA and YSYEKL. The CDR3 spells CASSQVGLGNQPQHF. DNA of the CDR3: TGCGCCAGCAGCCAAGTAGGATTGGGCAATCAGCCCCAGCATTTT.

The chain has TRBV11-3 and TRBJ2-5; 10 positions agree with TRBD2. Germline CDR1 SGHNT, CDR2 YENEEA. Germline trimming cut 5 bases from V and 3 bases from J; bases unmatched to any gene: 6. This CDR3 contains 15 residues. Here the CDR3 reads CASSPWTSGEETQYF. CDR3 in DNA: TGTGCCAGCAGCCCCTGGACTAGCGGAGAAGAGACCCAGTACTTC.

There are a few counts of this clone. V usage is TRBV27 and J usage is TRBJ2-2; D ambiguous. CDR1 is MNHEY, CDR2 SMNVEV, per germline (reference sequence). This CDR3 is 15 amino acids long. Trimming removed 3 bases at V and 1 base at J, with 9 bases between. The CDR3 region is CASSLELKNTGELFF. The CDR3 nucleotides read TGTGCCAGCAGTTTGGAACTAAAGAACACCGGGGAGCTGTTTTTT.

V gene TRBV30 combines with J gene TRBJ2-7, with 7 positions matching TRBD1. Germline V gene data show CDR1 as GTSNPN and CDR2 as SVGIG (reference sequence). This CDR3 contains 13 residues. V was pared by 8 bases and J by 3 bases, with 10 bases of the junction left unmatched. CDR3: CARSNRQGYEQYF. CDR3 nucleotides: TGTGCCCGATCCAATAGACAGGGCTACGAGCAGTACTTC. Full variable domain (outside the CDR3, taken from reference TRBV30 and TRBJ2-7): SQTIHQWPATLVQPVGSPLSLECTVEGTSNPNLYWYRQAAGRGLQLLFYSVGIGQISSEVPQNLSASRPQDRQFILSSKKLLLSDSGFYLCARSNRQGYEQYFGPGTRLTVT.

This chain links TRBV30 with TRBJ1-1; D unclear. CDR1 and CDR2 (germline): GTSNPN, SVGIG (reference sequence). The V end was cut by 5 bases, the J end by 1 base, with 5 bases between. This CDR3 contains 11 residues. DNA for the CDR3: TGTGCCTGGTCGACGAACACTGAAGCTTTCTTT. Protein: CAWSTNTEAFF.

This clone has more than one count but fewer than ten. This chain joins TRBV6-1 and TRBJ1-2, with D unresolved. The CDR3 extends over 14 amino acids. Germline CDR1 MNHNS, CDR2 SASEGT. The V gene lost 0 bases and the J gene lost 8 bases, with 13 bases spanning the gap. In DNA, the CDR3 is TGTGCCAGCAGTGAAGCGGGCAGGACTTGGGGCTACACCTTC. Residues: CASSEAGRTWGYTF.

The chain couples TRBV27 to TRBJ1-5; D is uncertain. V lost 4 bases to trimming and J lost 2 bases, with 21 bases between them. The CDR3 has 18 residues. Germline values: CDR1 MNHEY, CDR2 SMNVEV (reference sequence). CDR3 sequence: CASSSRTDGPQRNQPQHF. The CDR3 nucleotides read TGTGCCAGCAGTTCGAGGACCGATGGCCCACAACGCAATCAGCCCCAGCATTTT.

The J gene is TRBJ1-2, the V gene TRBV15; a possible D gene is TRBD1 (6 bases). The CDR3 loop spans 15 amino acids. Trimming took off 0 bases at V and 2 bases at J, with 10 bases between the two ends. Germline values: CDR1 LNHNV, CDR2 YYDKDF (reference sequence). The CDR3 protein is CATSRERTGNYGYTF. CDR3 in DNA: TGTGCCACCAGCAGAGAGAGAACAGGGAACTATGGCTACACCTTC.

The J gene is TRBJ2-3, the V gene TRBV7-8; 13 nucleotides align to TRBD2. V was pared by 4 bases and J by 6 bases, with 13 bases of the junction left unmatched. Germline CDR1 reads SGHVS; CDR2 reads FQNEAQ. CDR3 length equals 18 residues. The CDR3 reads CASSSPATSGGAGDTQYF. CDR3 coding DNA: TGTGCCAGCAGCTCCCCCGCAACTAGCGGGGGGGCCGGGGATACGCAGTATTTT.

The chain carries TRBV27 and TRBJ1-1; no reliable D call. Germline V lookup: CDR1 MNHEY, CDR2 SMNVEV (reference sequence). Trimming took off 4 bases at V and 4 bases at J, with 16 bases between the two ends. The CDR3 loop spans 15 amino acids. The CDR3 coding sequence is TGTGCCAGCAGTTCCCAATTTCATCCCGGCACTGAAGCTTTCTTT. Amino acid sequence: CASSSQFHPGTEAFF.

The chain joins TRBV6-5 to TRBJ2-7, with TRBD1 matching over 8 bases. J gave up 2 bases and V 5 bases, and 8 bases lay outside the gene matches. The CDR3 has 15 amino acids. Germline V gene lookup returns CDR1 MNHEY and CDR2 SVGAGI. DNA of the CDR3: TGTGCCAGCAGTCCAGGGGGGACAGGAGCCTACGAGCAGTACTTC. Translating gives CASSPGGTGAYEQYF.

The genes are TRBV6-5 and TRBJ1-6; 9 bases agree with TRBD1. The J segment lost 9 bases and the V segment lost 2 bases, leaving 8 bases of the junction unmatched. The germline V gene has CDR1 MNHEY and CDR2 SVGAGI. The CDR3 consists of 16 residues. CDR3: CASSYARDRVGSPLHF. For the CDR3, the DNA is TGTGCCAGCAGTTACGCCCGGGACAGGGTGGGTTCACCCCTCCACTTT.